Below, 25 T cell receptor beta chains from the same sample are listed, as sequenced in a study of blood T cell repertoires in COVID-19. The method was immunoSEQ multiplex PCR; TCRdb's version includes in-frame clones alone and lacks a portion of them. The profile shows around 450,000 clones, about 90% of them singletons. The source material was PBMCs or T cells enriched from blood (not recorded which). The receptors come from a man aged 18 to 30 who had recovered from COVID-19.

V and J are TRBV10-3 and TRBJ1-6; D perhaps matches TRBD1 (5 bases). Germline CDR1 reads ENHRY; CDR2 reads SYGVKD. V was shortened by 6 bases and J by 9 bases, with 12 bases between the two germline ends. The CDR3 loop spans 13 amino acids. CDR3 sequence: CAIRTDGASPLHF. The CDR3 nucleotides are TGTGCCATCAGGACAGATGGGGCTTCACCCCTCCACTTT.

The gene calls are TRBV5-1 and TRBJ1-1; weak D call: TRBD1 (6 bases). The length of the CDR3 is 14 residues. The germline CDR1 and CDR2 sequences are SGHRS and YFSETQ. V dropped 6 bases and J dropped 1 base, with 13 bases sitting between them. Written as DNA, the CDR3 is TGCGCCAGCAAACGGGGGGCGGGGAACACTGAAGCTTTCTTT. The encoded protein is CASKRGAGNTEAFF. The variable domain in full, with the rest retrieved from reference TRBV5-1 and TRBJ1-1, is KAGVTQTPRYLIKTRGQQVTLSCSPISGHRSVSWYQQTPGQGLQFLFEYFSETQRNKGNFPGRFSGRQFSNSRSEMNVSTLELGDSALYLCASKRGAGNTEAFFGQGTRLTVV.

The rearrangement joins TRBV4-1 to TRBJ1-5, with D perhaps matching TRBD1 (5 bases). V lost 4 bases, J lost 6 bases, and 22 bases lay in between. Germline V gene lookup returns CDR1 MGHRA and CDR2 YSYEKL. The CDR3 length is 17 residues. This chain's CDR3 is CASSLLAPGVTGQPQHF. The CDR3 DNA reads TGCGCCAGCAGCCTACTTGCGCCGGGGGTCACTGGTCAGCCCCAGCATTTT.

This clone was recorded once. The chain combines TRBV24-1 with TRBJ1-4, with 7 nucleotides matching TRBD1. The germline V gene has CDR1 KGHDR and CDR2 SFDVKD. V lost 9 bases and J lost 7; bases outside the gene matches: 7. The CDR3 has 13 residues. This chain's CDR3 is CATQDRFSEKLFF. The CDR3 coding sequence is TGTGCCACCCAGGACAGGTTTAGTGAAAAACTGTTTTTT.

In its sample, this clone was seen once. The J gene is TRBJ1-1, the V gene TRBV4-2; tentatively, D is TRBD1 (6 bases). Trimming took off 0 bases at V and 1 base at J, with 12 bases between the two ends. CDR3 size: 16 residues. CDR1 is LGHNA and CDR2 is YNFKEQ in the germline V gene. The CDR3 region is CASSQDLSRGNTEAFF. The CDR3 bases are TGTGCCAGCAGCCAAGATTTGAGCAGGGGGAACACTGAAGCTTTCTTT.

V is TRBV28 and J is TRBJ1-6; D ambiguous. The ends were cut back, 1 base at V and 8 bases at J, with 12 bases in the middle. This CDR3 is 15 amino acids long. From germline, CDR1 is MDHEN and CDR2 SYDVKM. The CDR3 reads CASSLSLVRDSPLHF. The CDR3 DNA follows: TGTGCCAGCAGTTTATCCCTGGTTAGAGATTCACCCCTCCACTTT.

The chain carries TRBV19 and TRBJ1-6; 7 positions match TRBD1. Per germline, CDR1 LNHDA and CDR2 SQIVND (reference sequence). There are 15 residues in the CDR3. V was clipped by 9 bases and J by 9 bases; unmatched bases: 14. CDR3 nucleotides: TGTGCCAGCGAGTCGACAACAGGGGCTCGTTCACCCCTCCACTTT. This gives the protein CASESTTGARSPLHF.

A few counts support this clone. The chain is built from TRBV5-5 and TRBJ1-2; the D gene is possibly TRBD1 (6 bases). Germline V gene sequence: CDR1 SGHKS, CDR2 YYEKEE (reference sequence). V dropped 2 bases and J dropped 8 bases, with 16 bases sitting between them. The CDR3 totals 14 residues. Written as DNA, the CDR3 is TGTGCCAGCAGCTTCGAGGGGCAGGGGTTGGGCTACACCTTC. It translates to CASSFEGQGLGYTF. Together with reference TRBV5-5 and TRBJ1-2, the CDR3 gives the full variable domain: DAGVTQSPTHLIKTRGQQVTLRCSPISGHKSVSWYQQVLGQGPQFIFQYYEKEERGRGNFPDRFSARQFPNYSSELNVNALLLGDSALYLCASSFEGQGLGYTFGSGTRLTVV.

The V gene is TRBV5-4, the J gene TRBJ1-2; 9 positions match TRBD1. The CDR3 totals 12 residues. Losses at the gene ends were 6 bases for V and 6 bases for J; bases not matched to a gene: 3. In germline, CDR1 is SGHNT, CDR2 YYREEE (reference sequence). The CDR3 reads CASIGTGNGYTF. CDR3 DNA: TGTGCCAGCATCGGGACAGGGAATGGCTACACCTTC.

The table lists this clone with many counts. The chain carries TRBV4-1 and TRBJ2-1; no firm D call. This CDR3 has 15 residues. The V end lost 1 base, the J end lost 0 bases, and 7 bases lay between the germline ends. CDR1 MGHRA and CDR2 YSYEKL come from the germline V gene. For the CDR3, the DNA is TGCGCCAGCAGCCAAGTATGGAGCTCCTACAATGAGCAGTTCTTC. It encodes CASSQVWSSYNEQFF.

The chain recombines TRBV19 with TRBJ2-7; 9 bases fit TRBD1. Germline-derived CDR1 and CDR2 are LNHDA and SQIVND (reference sequence). The V gene end was trimmed by 6 bases and the J gene end by 2 bases; junction bases not matched to a gene: 5. The CDR3 length is 14 residues. CDR3 region: CASSNRGPTYEQYF. CDR3 coding DNA: TGTGCCAGTAGCAACAGGGGGCCCACCTACGAGCAGTACTTC.

J is TRBJ1-1 and V is TRBV10-3; weak D call: TRBD1 (5 bases). The CDR3 runs 11 residues. Trimming stripped 4 bases from V and 7 bases from J, with 7 bases between. Germline CDR1 is ENHRY and CDR2 is SYGVKD. In DNA form, the CDR3 reads TGTGCCATCAGTGCAGGGAATGAAGCTTTCTTT. It yields the protein CAISAGNEAFF.

The chain uses TRBV6-1 and TRBJ1-2; a weak D match, TRBD1 (5 bases). The CDR3 is 15 residues long. Germline lookup yields CDR1 MNHNS and CDR2 SASEGT. The V and J ends lost 3 bases and 7 bases respectively, with 18 bases between them. The CDR3 bases are TGTGCCAGCAGTGACGGGGGGGACGGGCTCTCTGGCTACACCTTC. It translates to CASSDGGDGLSGYTF.

V is TRBV28 and J is TRBJ1-1; D remains ambiguous. The germline V gene has CDR1 MDHEN and CDR2 SYDVKM. The V and J ends lost 6 bases and 0 bases respectively, with 8 bases between them. The CDR3 length is 13 residues. The chain's CDR3 is CASRVGMNTEAFF. The CDR3 DNA is TGTGCCAGCAGGGTCGGGATGAACACTGAAGCTTTCTTT. Full variable domain (remainder filled in from reference TRBV28 and TRBJ1-1): DVKVTQSSRYLVKRTGEKVFLECVQDMDHENMFWYRQDPGLGLRLIYFSYDVKMKEKGDIPEGYSVSREKKERFSLILESASTNQTSMYLCASRVGMNTEAFFGQGTRLTVV.

V and J are TRBV7-9 and TRBJ1-2; 7 bases agree with TRBD1. J gave up 7 bases and V 5 bases, and 10 bases lay outside the gene matches. Germline loops: CDR1 SEHNR, CDR2 FQNEAQ (reference sequence). This CDR3 spans 14 amino acids. CDR3 protein: CASSPWTGQSGYTF. In DNA form, the CDR3 reads TGTGCCAGCAGCCCGTGGACAGGTCAATCTGGCTACACCTTC. The full variable domain, rest sourced from reference TRBV7-9 and TRBJ1-2, is DTGVSQNPRHKITKRGQNVTFRCDPISEHNRLYWYRQTLGQGPEFLTYFQNEAQLEKSRLLSDRFSAERPKGSFSTLEIQRTEQGDSAMYLCASSPWTGQSGYTFGSGTRLTVV.

The chain carries TRBV7-6 and TRBJ2-7; 9 nucleotides agree with TRBD1. Germline V gene lookup returns CDR1 SGHVS and CDR2 FNYEAQ. The V segment lost 2 bases and the J segment 0 bases; nucleotides outside the gene matches: 5. The CDR3 covers 16 residues. The DNA of the CDR3 is TGTGCCAGCAGCTTATTCGGGGGACAGGGCTCCTACGAGCAGTACTTC. Encoded protein: CASSLFGGQGSYEQYF.

This chain uses TRBV5-1 with TRBJ2-3; D might be TRBD2 (6 bases). Germline assignment: CDR1 SGHRS and CDR2 YFSETQ. CDR3 length: 14 amino acids. Trimming shortened V by 0 bases and J by 1 base, and 6 bases separated the two germline ends. The CDR3 region is CASSLASGTDTQYF. CDR3 DNA sequence: TGCGCCAGCAGCTTGGCTAGCGGCACAGATACGCAGTATTTT. Filled out from reference TRBV5-1 and TRBJ2-3, the complete variable domain reads KAGVTQTPRYLIKTRGQQVTLSCSPISGHRSVSWYQQTPGQGLQFLFEYFSETQRNKGNFPGRFSGRQFSNSRSEMNVSTLELGDSALYLCASSLASGTDTQYFGPGTRLTVL.

The chain combines TRBV19 with TRBJ2-7; 8 bases fit TRBD1. CDR3 length equals 13 residues. V dropped 7 bases and J dropped 3; count of bases not matched to a gene: 5. The germline gives CDR1 LNHDA, CDR2 SQIVND (reference sequence). The CDR3 spells CASTGTGNYEQYF. The CDR3 DNA is TGTGCCAGTACAGGGACAGGAAACTACGAGCAGTACTTC.

This chain uses TRBV19 with TRBJ2-2, with a tentative D call TRBD1 (5 bases). Germline values: CDR1 LNHDA, CDR2 SQIVND (reference sequence). Trimming removed 4 bases from V and 6 bases from J, with 15 bases in between. The CDR3 length is 15 residues. The CDR3: CASSTQSGYPGELFF. The CDR3 coding sequence is TGTGCCAGTAGTACCCAGTCAGGGTATCCCGGGGAGCTGTTTTTT.

The V and J genes are TRBV5-5 and TRBJ1-6; D not certain. The CDR3 consists of 18 residues. Trimming removed 4 bases at V and 6 bases at J, with 23 bases between. CDR1 SGHKS and CDR2 YYEKEE come from the germline V gene (reference sequence). CDR3 loop: CASSPYYQSAFFNSPLHF. In DNA, the CDR3 is TGTGCCAGCAGCCCCTATTATCAGAGCGCCTTTTTTAATTCACCCCTCCACTTT.

With respect to this clone: Sequence at one end of the junction differs from germline and may be a read error. The gene calls are TRBV5-6 and TRBJ1-1; 7 bases fit TRBD1. The CDR3 loop spans 12 amino acids. The germline gives CDR1 SGHDT, CDR2 YYEEEE. DNA of the CDR3: TGTGCCAGCAGCCCCGTAGGGGGCGGGGAGGTGTTT. Translating gives CASSPVGGGEVF. Drawing the rest from reference TRBV5-6 and TRBJ1-1, the complete variable domain is DAGVTQSPTHLIKTRGQQVTLRCSPKSGHDTVSWYQQALGQGPQFIFQYYEEEERQRGNFPDRFSGHQFPNYSSELNVNALLLGDSALYLCASSPVGGGEVFGQGTRLTVV.

The V call is TRBV2, the J call TRBJ2-2; TRBD2 aligns across 7 bases. Unmatched junction bases numbered 2, after V lost 6 bases and J lost 1 base. CDR1 and CDR2 from the germline V gene are SNHLY and FYNNEI. There are 14 residues in the CDR3. CDR3 residues: CASRGGLNTGELFF. The CDR3 DNA follows: TGTGCCAGCAGGGGAGGGTTGAACACCGGGGAGCTGTTTTTT.

The chain is built from TRBV3-1 (or the pseudogene TRBV3-2) and TRBJ1-5; 10 bases agree with TRBD1. Germline V CDR1 and CDR2: LGHDT, YNNKEL (reference sequence). The ends lost 5 bases at V and 5 bases at J; junction bases unmatched: 3. The CDR3 has 14 amino acids. The chain's CDR3 is CASSGTGADQPQHF. The CDR3 region has the DNA TGTGCCAGCAGCGGGACAGGGGCCGATCAGCCCCAGCATTTT.

The chain combines TRBV10-3 with TRBJ2-5, with D tentatively TRBD1 (6 bases). V was shortened by 3 bases and J by 5 bases, with 13 bases between the two germline ends. The CDR3 spans 14 residues. Germline loops: CDR1 ENHRY, CDR2 SYGVKD. CDR3 loop: CAISEYRVSETQYF. The DNA for the CDR3 is TGTGCCATCAGTGAATACAGGGTCTCCGAGACCCAGTACTTC.

The sample holds one count of this clone. The chain joins TRBV5-6 to TRBJ1-3, with no clear D. CDR3 length: 13 residues. Per the germline V gene, CDR1 is SGHDT and CDR2 is YYEEEE. The V and J ends lost 1 base and 5 bases respectively, with 7 bases between them. CDR3 loop: CASSLYFRNTIYF. CDR3 in DNA: TGTGCCAGCAGCTTGTACTTCAGAAACACCATATATTTT. Looking up the rest from reference TRBV5-6 and TRBJ1-3 gives the full variable domain: DAGVTQSPTHLIKTRGQQVTLRCSPKSGHDTVSWYQQALGQGPQFIFQYYEEEERQRGNFPDRFSGHQFPNYSSELNVNALLLGDSALYLCASSLYFRNTIYFGEGSWLTVV.